The next 5 T cell receptor beta chains were all read from a single sample in a study of human T cells and chemical hapten exposure. Each CDR3 protein is one row after TCRdb ran MiXCR on the RACE reads. The sample lists approximately 84,000 distinct CDR3 sequences, around 10% occurring once. Stated time point: patch test 2, 6 weeks after DPC sensitization. The treatment here: therapeutic diphenylcyclopropenone sensitization with weekly scalp DPC. The specimen was whole blood, collected in connection with sensitization to the hapten diphenylcyclopropenone (DPC). The receptors were gathered from a man aged 18 to 30 with alopecia areata. Some clones in this sample may be carry-over from other donors' samples.

This clonotype showed up just a few times. The chain joins TRBV20-1 to TRBJ2-3, with D possibly being TRBD2 (5 bases). V lost 0 bases and J lost 4, with 11 bases in between. Germline CDR1 reads DFQATT; CDR2 reads SNEGSKA (reference sequence). The CDR3 length is 14 residues. The CDR3 loop is CSARDRGGSDTQYF. Here the CDR3 DNA reads TGCAGTGCTAGAGATCGGGGTGGATCAGATACGCAGTATTTT.

This clonotype was observed many times. The gene calls are TRBV24-1 and TRBJ2-2; TRBD1 might be the D (5 bases). V gave up 7 bases and J gave up 2 bases, with 7 bases separating them. The CDR3 length is 13 residues. CDR1 is KGHDR and CDR2 is SFDVKD in the germline V gene. The CDR3 DNA sequence: TGTGCCACCAGGGACACCAACACCGGGGAGCTGTTTTTT. This codes for CATRDTNTGELFF.

J is TRBJ1-5 and V is TRBV20-1; 7 bases map to TRBD1. Germline V gene data show CDR1 as DFQATT and CDR2 as SNEGSKA (reference sequence). V gave up 4 bases and J gave up 4 bases; unmatched junction bases: 10. The CDR3 covers 15 residues. This chain's CDR3 is CSAKDSGTVNQPQHF. In nucleotides, the CDR3 is TGCAGTGCTAAAGATTCCGGGACAGTTAATCAGCCCCAGCATTTT.

This chain uses TRBV19 with TRBJ2-7; 7 bases are shared with TRBD1. There are 16 residues in the CDR3. With 7 bases clipped from V and 4 bases from J, the junction kept 16 bases outside the gene matches. CDR1 is LNHDA and CDR2 is SQIVND in the germline V gene (reference sequence). CDR3 DNA: TGTGCCAGTACCCGCCTGGCCTGGGACAGACCTTACGAGCAGTACGTC. Its translation: CASTRLAWDRPYEQYV.

This clonotype was seen only a few times. The chain combines TRBV11-2 with TRBJ2-7; 8 bases agree with TRBD1. Germline V gives CDR1 SGHAT, CDR2 FQNNGV. The CDR3 loop spans 17 amino acids. Trimming cost V 4 bases and J 3 bases; bases outside gene matches: 14. The CDR3 protein is CASSSGSGTGLFYEQYF. The CDR3 DNA reads TGTGCCAGCAGCTCCGGCTCCGGGACAGGACTTTTCTACGAGCAGTACTTC.